Following are 30 T cell receptor beta chains from one sample sequenced in a study of Ad26.COV2.S vaccination and SARS-CoV-2 variants. The protocol was immunoSEQ multiplex PCR, while the TCRdb copy is restricted to in-frame clones and leaves out a portion. The profile covers around 250,000 clones, with around 87% appearing a single time and about 3.1% taken by the ten largest. Treatment meaning: 19 received Ad26.COV2.S at low or high dose, single or two shots; roughly five received placebo; per-sample allocation not given. On day 63 after the first injection, vaccine and placebo recipients gave samples. Sample: peripheral blood, taken in a trial of Ad26.COV2.S vaccine versus placebo. The receptors derive from a person aged 18-65 years who received the Ad26.COV2.S COVID-19 vaccine or a placebo.

V and J are TRBV6-6 and TRBJ1-6; D gene uncertain. The germline V gene encodes CDR1 MNHNY and CDR2 SVGAGI (reference sequence). This CDR3 contains 15 residues. Trimming stripped 5 bases from V and 9 bases from J, with 17 bases between. CDR3 protein: CASSPRPKGGSPLHF. CDR3 coding DNA: TGTGCCAGCAGTCCACGTCCCAAGGGCGGTTCACCCCTCCACTTT.

The chain uses TRBV21-1 and TRBJ1-4; the table's D call, TRBD1, was not checked against the DNA. TRBV21-1 is labeled a pseudogene. This CDR3 spans 18 amino acids. The CDR3 coding sequence is TGTGCCAGCAGCAAAGGGGGGCAGGGGGGACATGGTAATGAAAAACTGTTTTTT. This codes for CASSKGGQGGHGNEKLFF.

The chain combines TRBV11-3 with TRBJ1-1; 9 bases map to TRBD1. With 5 bases clipped from V and 1 base from J, the junction kept 5 bases outside the gene matches. The CDR3 loop spans 15 amino acids. Germline lookup yields CDR1 SGHNT and CDR2 YENEEA. The CDR3 region is CASSPGQGTNTEAFF. The CDR3 region has the DNA TGTGCCAGCAGCCCCGGACAGGGGACGAACACTGAAGCTTTCTTT.

V usage is TRBV5-8 and J usage is TRBJ1-5; perhaps TRBD1 as D (5 bases). Trimming removed 4 bases at V and 2 bases at J, with 7 bases between. Germline CDR1 is SGHTS and CDR2 is YDEGEE. There are 13 residues in the CDR3. CDR3 bases: TGTGCCAGCAGCCGGGACCGCAATCAGCCCCAGCATTTT. Its protein is CASSRDRNQPQHF.

This clone was seen just once. The genes are TRBV7-2 and TRBJ1-2; 8 positions agree with TRBD1. Germline V CDR1 and CDR2: SGHTA, FQGNSA. Trimming removed 1 base from V and 3 bases from J; junction bases left unmatched: 4. The CDR3 contains 15 residues. The CDR3 region has the DNA TGTGCCAGCAGCTTAGAACAGGGGGGGTACTATGGCTACACCTTC. This sequence encodes CASSLEQGGYYGYTF.

The chain combines TRBV11-3 with TRBJ1-1; D may be TRBD1 (5 bases). Trimming stripped 2 bases from V and 5 bases from J, with 18 bases between. Germline lookup yields CDR1 SGHNT and CDR2 YENEEA. The CDR3 contains 16 residues. DNA of the CDR3: TGTGCCAGCAGCTTATCCCGAGGGAGGGGAACGACTGAAGCTTTCTTT. It yields the protein CASSLSRGRGTTEAFF. Full variable domain (rest looked up from reference TRBV11-3 and TRBJ1-1): EAGVVQSPRYKIIEKKQPVAFWCNPISGHNTLYWYLQNLGQGPELLIRYENEEAVDDSQLPKDRFSAERLKGVDSTLKIQPAELGDSAVYLCASSLSRGRGTTEAFFGQGTRLTVV.

The CDR3 DNA is TGTGCCAGCAGCCAAGACGGAGGCGCCTATGGCTACACCTTC. Translation gives CASSQDGGAYGYTF. The rearrangement joins TRBV3-1 (or the pseudogene TRBV3-2) to TRBJ1-2; D call uncertain. CDR1 LGHDT and CDR2 YNNKEL come from the germline V gene (reference sequence). The V and J ends lost 0 bases and 4 bases respectively, with 9 bases between them. This CDR3 is 14 amino acids long.

V is TRBV5-1 and J is TRBJ2-7, with D uncertain. CDR3 length: 13 amino acids. The V end lost 4 bases, the J end lost 0 bases, and 8 bases lay between the germline ends. Per the germline V gene, CDR1 is SGHRS and CDR2 is YFSETQ. Written as DNA, the CDR3 is TGCGCCAGCAGCCCGACCCCCTCCTACGAGCAGTACTTC. Amino acid sequence: CASSPTPSYEQYF.

This clone was observed a single time. The genes are TRBV30 and TRBJ1-6; no reliable D call. There are 14 residues in the CDR3. Trimming stripped 1 base from V and 2 bases from J, with 6 bases between. CDR1 is GTSNPN and CDR2 is SVGIG in the germline V gene (reference sequence). The CDR3 sequence: CAWSAVTYNSPLHF. The CDR3 DNA is TGTGCCTGGAGTGCGGTCACCTATAATTCACCCCTCCACTTT.

In its sample, this clone was seen once. The DNA for the CDR3 is TGTGCCAGTAGTTTCAGGGGGGAACATGAAGCTTTCTTT. Residues: CASSFRGEHEAFF. The chain is built from TRBV19 and TRBJ1-1; TRBD1 aligns across 7 bases. The germline V gene encodes CDR1 LNHDA and CDR2 SQIVND (reference sequence). The CDR3 has 13 residues. Germline trimming cut 5 bases from V and 7 bases from J; bases unmatched to any gene: 7.

The V call is TRBV19, the J call TRBJ1-3; the D gene is possibly TRBD1 (5 bases). The CDR3 covers 14 residues. Germline lookup yields CDR1 LNHDA and CDR2 SQIVND (reference sequence). With 7 bases removed from V and 0 bases from J, the gap between germline ends came to 10 bases. CDR3 loop: CASIIGTSGNTIYF. CDR3 nucleotide sequence: TGTGCCAGTATCATAGGGACCTCTGGAAACACCATATATTTT.

V and J are TRBV11-2 and TRBJ2-3, with TRBD2 matching over 11 bases. CDR1 and CDR2 from the germline V gene are SGHAT and FQNNGV. V was clipped by 2 bases and J by 8 bases; unmatched bases: 15. This CDR3 is 18 amino acids long. For the CDR3, the DNA is TGTGCCAGCAGCTTAAACCCGCGACTAGCGGGGATACTAGGTACGCAGTATTTT. Amino acid sequence: CASSLNPRLAGILGTQYF.

The rearrangement links TRBV13 to TRBJ1-4; a possible D gene is TRBD1 (5 bases). V shed 5 bases and J shed 4 bases, with 14 bases lying between them. In germline, CDR1 is PRHDT, CDR2 FYEKMQ (reference sequence). The CDR3 totals 15 residues. The CDR3 DNA reads as TGTGCCAGCAGCGGGACCCGTTCCAGTAATGAAAAACTGTTTTTT. Its protein product is CASSGTRSSNEKLFF.

V usage is TRBV3-1 (or the pseudogene TRBV3-2) and J usage is TRBJ1-1, with D possibly being TRBD1 (5 bases). V lost 5 bases and J lost 4, with 14 bases in between. This CDR3 comprises 14 residues. Germline V lookup: CDR1 LGHDT, CDR2 YNNKEL (reference sequence). The CDR3 loop is CASSSSGGGTEAFF. In nucleotides, the CDR3 is TGTGCCAGCAGCTCCAGCGGGGGTGGCACTGAAGCTTTCTTT.

The chain employs TRBV5-1 and TRBJ2-7, with 8 bases lining up with TRBD1. Per germline, CDR1 SGHRS and CDR2 YFSETQ. The CDR3 spans 13 residues. V was pared by 4 bases and J by 7 bases, with 7 bases of the junction left unmatched. The CDR3 loop is CASSLDRGWEQYF. The DNA for the CDR3 is TGCGCCAGCAGCCTCGACAGGGGATGGGAGCAGTACTTC.

The rearrangement links TRBV30 to TRBJ1-2; maybe TRBD1 (5 bases). Germline V gene lookup returns CDR1 GTSNPN and CDR2 SVGIG (reference sequence). V was trimmed by 3 bases and J by 4 bases, leaving 12 bases between them. CDR3 length equals 13 residues. CDR3 residues: CAWRRRGSYGYTF. The CDR3 bases are TGTGCCTGGAGGAGGAGGGGCAGCTATGGCTACACCTTC.

The CDR3 DNA reads as TGTGCCAGTAGTGGGGGGGGCACAGATACGCAGTATTTT. Its protein is CASSGGGTDTQYF. The rearrangement links TRBV19 to TRBJ2-3; 7 nucleotides line up with TRBD2. Per germline, CDR1 LNHDA and CDR2 SQIVND (reference sequence). V lost 5 bases, J lost 1 base, and 0 bases stayed unmatched. This CDR3 has 13 amino acids.

The chain recombines TRBV30 with TRBJ1-2; 8 bases line up with TRBD1. J lost 8 bases, V lost 3 bases, and 8 bases had no gene match. The CDR3 extends over 13 amino acids. CDR1 and CDR2 from the germline V gene are GTSNPN and SVGIG (reference sequence). The CDR3, as DNA: TGTGCCTGGAGCGGCACCCGACAGGGGGGCTACACCTTC. This translates into CAWSGTRQGGYTF.

The chain links TRBV4-3 to TRBJ1-2; no clear D gene. V was trimmed by 1 base and J by 4 bases, leaving 16 bases between them. The CDR3 totals 16 residues. Germline values: CDR1 LGHNA, CDR2 YSLEER. CDR3 residues: CASSQGYDRPIYGYTF. CDR3 coding DNA: TGCGCCAGCAGCCAAGGTTACGACCGCCCGATCTATGGCTACACCTTC.

V usage is TRBV10-3 and J usage is TRBJ2-7; 7 positions match TRBD2. Germline loops: CDR1 ENHRY, CDR2 SYGVKD. The junction had 9 bases not matched to a gene; V was cut back by 6 bases and J by 1 base. The CDR3 consists of 15 residues. The CDR3 nucleotides are TGTGCCATCAGCGGGGACTATCGTACTTCCTACGAGCAGTACTTC. It codes for CAISGDYRTSYEQYF.

The rearrangement links TRBV4-2 to TRBJ2-1; D gene ambiguous. Germline V lookup: CDR1 LGHNA, CDR2 YNFKEQ. With 0 bases removed from V and 10 bases from J, the gap between germline ends came to 13 bases. The CDR3 runs 14 residues. The CDR3 protein is CASSQEDAAHEQFF. CDR3 DNA: TGTGCCAGCAGCCAAGAAGATGCAGCACACGAGCAGTTCTTC.

This rearrangement joins TRBV19 to TRBJ2-1; D is unresolved. The ends were cut back, 3 bases at V and 4 bases at J, with 10 bases in the middle. This CDR3 is 14 amino acids long. Germline values: CDR1 LNHDA, CDR2 SQIVND (reference sequence). CDR3 protein: CASSMEHDYNEQFF. The CDR3 DNA follows: TGTGCCAGTAGTATGGAACACGATTACAATGAGCAGTTCTTC. The whole variable domain, remainder taken from reference TRBV19 and TRBJ2-1, is DGGITQSPKYLFRKEGQNVTLSCEQNLNHDAMYWYRQDPGQGLRLIYYSQIVNDFQKGDIAEGYSVSREKKESFPLTVTSAQKNPTAFYLCASSMEHDYNEQFFGPGTRLTVL.

This clone was detected a few times. The chain uses TRBV3-1 (or the pseudogene TRBV3-2) and TRBJ2-7, with D possibly being TRBD1 (6 bases). Per the germline V gene, CDR1 is LGHDT and CDR2 is YNNKEL (reference sequence). The V gene lost 5 bases and the J gene lost 2 bases, with 13 bases spanning the gap. CDR3 length equals 14 residues. The CDR3 loop reads CASSTSGTPYEQYF. CDR3 DNA sequence: TGTGCCAGCAGCACATCCGGGACACCCTACGAGCAGTACTTC.

The genes are TRBV5-4 and TRBJ1-2; TRBD1 agrees at 7 bases. V lost 4 bases to trimming and J lost 0 bases; unmatched junction nucleotides: 6. The V gene's germline CDR1 is SGHNT and CDR2 YYREEE (reference sequence). The CDR3 is 15 amino acids. CDR3 sequence reads: CASSPGGQTNYGYTF. In nucleotides, the CDR3 is TGTGCCAGCAGCCCCGGGGGACAGACTAACTATGGCTACACCTTC.

This chain uses TRBV24-1 with TRBJ1-1, with TRBD1 as a possible D gene (6 bases). Germline V gene lookup returns CDR1 KGHDR and CDR2 SFDVKD. The CDR3 extends over 15 amino acids. The V end lost 4 bases, the J end lost 2 bases, and 13 bases lay between the germline ends. This chain's CDR3 is CATSDRRTVNTEAFF. Written as DNA, the CDR3 is TGTGCCACCAGTGACCGACGGACAGTTAACACTGAAGCTTTCTTT.

This chain joins TRBV6-5 and TRBJ2-7, with 7 nucleotides matching TRBD2. The germline V gene encodes CDR1 MNHEY and CDR2 SVGAGI. V was clipped by 0 bases and J by 3 bases; unmatched bases: 5. The CDR3 spans 15 residues. The CDR3, as DNA: TGTGCCAGCAGTTACTCAATTTCTAGCGGCTACGAGCAGTACTTC. Translating it yields CASSYSISSGYEQYF.

The gene calls are TRBV20-1 and TRBJ1-1; D not certain. In germline, CDR1 is DFQATT, CDR2 SNEGSKA (reference sequence). V was shortened by 5 bases and J by 1 base, with 5 bases between the two germline ends. This CDR3 contains 11 residues. This CDR3 is CSASGNTEAFF. The CDR3 bases are TGCAGTGCTTCGGGGAACACTGAAGCTTTCTTT.

The gene calls are TRBV7-2 and TRBJ1-4, with TRBD1 matching 7 bases. This CDR3 is built from 14 residues. The junction had 2 bases not matched to a gene; V was cut back by 2 bases and J by 5 bases. CDR1 is SGHTA, CDR2 FQGNSA, per germline. CDR3 DNA sequence: TGTGCCAGCAGCTTACGACAGGGCAATGAAAAACTGTTTTTT. Protein: CASSLRQGNEKLFF.

The chain's CDR3 is CASSLATVNYGYTF. The CDR3 bases are TGCGCCAGCAGCTTGGCGACAGTCAACTATGGCTACACCTTC. This chain connects TRBV5-1 to TRBJ1-2, with a tentative D call TRBD1 (5 bases). The CDR3 runs 14 residues. Trimming shortened V by 0 bases and J by 2 bases, and 8 bases separated the two germline ends. Germline CDR1 reads SGHRS; CDR2 reads YFSETQ.

This sequence joins TRBV4-3 and TRBJ1-2; D perhaps matches TRBD1 (5 bases). This CDR3 has 17 amino acids. V was clipped by 4 bases and J by 0 bases, with 18 bases between them. Germline V CDR1 and CDR2: LGHNA, YSLEER. The CDR3 nucleotides read TGCGCCAGCAGCCCTTTTCTCACAGGAGGGGCTAACTATGGCTACACCTTC. It is translated as CASSPFLTGGANYGYTF.